The 27 T cell receptor beta chains in this list originate from one sample, sequenced in a study of pediatric ulcerative colitis. Some clones are missing from TCRdb's copy, which holds only in-frame ones; the method was immunoSEQ multiplex PCR. The table has 30,000 or so clones, roughly 82% seen once. Sequencing was carried out using blood. The source of these receptors is a boy aged 5-17 years with severe ulcerative colitis.

V gene TRBV29-1 combines with J gene TRBJ1-2, with TRBD1 identical over 7 bases. CDR3 length equals 12 residues. V was pared by 6 bases and J by 8 bases, with 9 bases of the junction left unmatched. Looked up from germline, CDR1 is SQVTM and CDR2 is ANQGSEA. This chain's CDR3 is CSVGTAARGYTF. CDR3 nucleotides: TGCAGCGTCGGGACAGCCGCACGGGGCTACACCTTC.

The rearrangement uses TRBV27 and TRBJ2-1; TRBD2 aligns across 11 bases. J lost 8 bases, V lost 2 bases, and 8 bases had no gene match. There are 16 residues in the CDR3. Per germline, CDR1 MNHEY and CDR2 SMNVEV (reference sequence). CDR3 bases: TGTGCCAGCAGTTTAGTCCTAGCGGGGGGCGTCCATGAGCAGTTCTTC. Translated, it gives CASSLVLAGGVHEQFF.

The gene calls are TRBV5-4 and TRBJ1-1; possible D gene TRBD1, 5 bases. Trimming stripped 4 bases from V and 8 bases from J, with 18 bases between. The CDR3 length is 14 residues. CDR1 is SGHNT and CDR2 is YYREEE in the germline V gene (reference sequence). In DNA, the CDR3 is TGTGCCAGCAGCCAAAATCCCCCGGGGCTGGAAGCTTTCTTT. This codes for CASSQNPPGLEAFF.

The genes are TRBV27 and TRBJ2-7; D gene ambiguous. V gave up 2 bases and J gave up 5 bases, with 10 bases separating them. Germline V gene data show CDR1 as MNHEY and CDR2 as SMNVEV (reference sequence). The length of the CDR3 is 13 residues. The CDR3 nucleotides are TGTGCCAGCAGTTTAGACCCGGTCGACGAGCAGTACTTC. Translation gives CASSLDPVDEQYF.

The V and J genes are TRBV2 and TRBJ1-2; D unresolved. This CDR3 spans 12 amino acids. Germline CDR1 SNHLY, CDR2 FYNNEI. V was cut by 7 bases and J by 4 bases, with 10 bases left in between. The CDR3 loop is CASKGAVYGYTF. Here the CDR3 DNA reads TGTGCCAGCAAAGGTGCAGTCTATGGCTACACCTTC.

The CDR3 is CASSLGGSPLHF. In nucleotides, the CDR3 is TGTGCCAGCAGCTTAGGGGGGTCACCCCTCCACTTT. The chain links TRBV5-7 to TRBJ1-6; weak D call: TRBD1 (6 bases). TRBV5-7 is an ORF; its function is uncertain. With 2 bases removed from V and 10 bases from J, the gap between germline ends came to 7 bases. The CDR3 spans 12 residues.

The V and J genes are TRBV30 and TRBJ2-1, with 9 bases lining up with TRBD2. The CDR3 contains 14 residues. Germline V gives CDR1 GTSNPN, CDR2 SVGIG (reference sequence). V lost 4 bases, J lost 9 bases, and 10 bases stayed unmatched. The CDR3 DNA follows: TGTGCCTGGAATGTAGTACGAGCGGGGGGTGAGCAGTTCTTC. Translating gives CAWNVVRAGGEQFF.

This chain links TRBV7-8 with TRBJ1-2; D remains unclear. CDR3 size: 13 residues. Germline loops: CDR1 SGHVS, CDR2 FQNEAQ. The germline V and J ends were trimmed by 3 bases and 1 base, with 6 bases remaining between them. The CDR3 loop reads CASSFGDNYGYTF. The DNA for the CDR3 is TGTGCCAGCAGCTTCGGGGATAACTATGGCTACACCTTC.

The V gene is TRBV6-1, the J gene TRBJ1-4; 8 positions agree with TRBD1. The V gene end was trimmed by 4 bases and the J gene end by 7 bases; junction bases not matched to a gene: 5. CDR3 length: 14 amino acids. Germline V CDR1 and CDR2: MNHNS, SASEGT. CDR3 sequence: CASSADRGAEKLFF. As DNA, the CDR3 is TGTGCCAGCAGTGCCGACAGGGGAGCTGAAAAACTGTTTTTT.

This clone was observed a single time. The chain links TRBV9 to TRBJ2-3; 10 nucleotides align to TRBD1. This CDR3 region has 16 residues. The germline CDR1 and CDR2 sequences are SGDLS and YYNGEE. Trimming at V came to 2 bases and at J to 6 bases, leaving 9 bases not matched to a gene. Here the CDR3 reads CASSVGQGVLLDTQYF. CDR3 coding DNA: TGTGCCAGCAGCGTCGGACAGGGGGTATTATTGGATACGCAGTATTTT.

The chain combines TRBV19 with TRBJ2-7; 7 bases align to TRBD1. Per the germline V gene, CDR1 is LNHDA and CDR2 is SQIVND (reference sequence). CDR3 size: 13 residues. V lost 5 bases, J lost 2 bases, and 3 bases stayed unmatched. The CDR3 protein is CASSYGQAYEQYF. Here the CDR3 DNA reads TGTGCCAGTAGTTATGGACAGGCCTACGAGCAGTACTTC.

CDR3 residues: CASSTSGDRGTEQFF. CDR3 DNA sequence: TGTGCCAGTAGTACCTCAGGGGACAGGGGCACTGAGCAGTTCTTC. The chain uses TRBV19 and TRBJ2-1; TRBD1 matches 10 bases. The CDR3 is 15 amino acids. Trimming took 4 bases from V and 9 from J; bases not matched to a gene: 9. In germline, CDR1 is LNHDA, CDR2 SQIVND (reference sequence).

V usage is TRBV19 and J usage is TRBJ2-2; 7 bases agree with TRBD1. CDR1 LNHDA and CDR2 SQIVND come from the germline V gene (reference sequence). The trim removed 1 base at V and 4 bases at J, leaving 3 bases unmatched. The CDR3 loop spans 15 amino acids. CDR3 coding DNA: TGTGCCAGTAGTATAGTAGGACAGGTCACCGGGGAGCTGTTTTTT. Translated: CASSIVGQVTGELFF.

The rearrangement uses TRBV5-4 and TRBJ2-7; TRBD1 might be the D (6 bases). This CDR3 has 13 amino acids. The germline V gene has CDR1 SGHNT and CDR2 YYREEE (reference sequence). V gave up 4 bases and J gave up 7 bases, with 15 bases separating them. DNA of the CDR3: TGTGCCAGCAGCAAGGACAGTGGGTGGGAGCAGTACTTC. Translated: CASSKDSGWEQYF.

The chain links TRBV7-2 to TRBJ1-3; tentative D call: TRBD1 (5 bases). Trimming removed 2 bases at V and 9 bases at J, with 11 bases between. There are 13 residues in the CDR3. The V gene's germline CDR1 is SGHTA and CDR2 FQGNSA. CDR3 DNA sequence: TGTGCCAGCAGCTTACAGGGCTATGCCACCATATATTTT. Protein sequence: CASSLQGYATIYF.

The rearrangement links TRBV4-1 to TRBJ2-7; TRBD2 is a possible D gene (7 bases). Germline V gene lookup returns CDR1 MGHRA and CDR2 YSYEKL. Trimming cost V 1 base and J 9 bases, with 16 bases left between them. The CDR3 has 14 amino acids. The DNA of the CDR3 is TGCGCCAGCAGCCAAGTGGGGGGGGGCAACGGGCAGTACTTC. This encodes CASSQVGGGNGQYF.

This rearrangement joins TRBV19 to TRBJ2-1, with 15 positions matching TRBD2. The CDR3 has 15 residues. V lost 6 bases, J lost 8 bases, and 5 bases stayed unmatched. CDR1 and CDR2 from the germline V gene are LNHDA and SQIVND (reference sequence). The CDR3 nucleotides are TGTGCCAGTAGCCCTAGGACTAGCGGGGGGGATGAGCAGTTCTTC. Amino acids: CASSPRTSGGDEQFF.

This chain connects TRBV18 to TRBJ2-3; D remains unclear. The V end lost 3 bases, the J end lost 2 bases, and 6 bases lay between the germline ends. From germline, CDR1 is KGHSH and CDR2 LQKENI. The CDR3 is 13 residues long. This chain's CDR3 is CASSPRNTDTQYF. The DNA of the CDR3 is TGTGCCAGCTCACCCAGGAACACAGATACGCAGTATTTT. Full variable domain (missing parts from reference TRBV18 and TRBJ2-3): NAGVMQNPRHLVRRRGQEARLRCSPMKGHSHVYWYRQLPEEGLKFMVYLQKENIIDESGMPKERFSAEFPKEGPSILRIQQVVRGDSAAYFCASSPRNTDTQYFGPGTRLTVL.

The chain uses TRBV4-3 and TRBJ2-7; no clear D gene. This CDR3 is 15 amino acids long. The V gene lost 0 bases and the J gene lost 0 bases, with 9 bases spanning the gap. The V gene's germline CDR1 is LGHNA and CDR2 YSLEER. The CDR3 sequence: CASSQEVGFSYEQYF. The DNA for the CDR3 is TGCGCCAGCAGCCAAGAGGTGGGTTTCTCCTACGAGCAGTACTTC.

The rearrangement uses TRBV5-1 and TRBJ2-3; D gene uncertain. V lost 1 base and J lost 3, with 6 bases in between. Germline-derived CDR1 and CDR2 are SGHRS and YFSETQ. This CDR3 comprises 13 residues. Here the CDR3 reads CASSLLRTDTQYF. CDR3 nucleotides: TGCGCCAGCAGCTTGCTGCGGACAGATACGCAGTATTTT.

This rearrangement joins TRBV25-1 to TRBJ1-2; D unresolved. Germline V gene data show CDR1 as MGHDK and CDR2 as SYGVNS. V lost 10 bases, J lost 4 bases, and 10 bases lay in between. This CDR3 contains 11 residues. The CDR3, as DNA: TGTGCCACGTCCGGGCCCTATGGCTACACCTTC. Translation: CATSGPYGYTF.

The chain links TRBV6-5 to TRBJ2-7, with D perhaps TRBD1 (5 bases). Looked up from germline, CDR1 is MNHEY and CDR2 is SVGAGI. V lost 2 bases to trimming and J lost 3 bases, with 8 bases between them. The length of the CDR3 is 13 residues. In DNA, the CDR3 is TGTGCCAGCAGTTACAGGGGCGGCTACGAGCAGTACTTC. This gives the protein CASSYRGGYEQYF.

This clone has a handful of counts. The CDR3 reads CASSEQGNTEAFF. The CDR3 nucleotides are TGTGCCAGCAGCGAACAGGGTAACACTGAAGCTTTCTTT. This chain connects TRBV7-9 to TRBJ1-1; tentative D call: TRBD1 (6 bases). V gave up 5 bases and J gave up 2 bases, with 9 bases separating them. Germline CDR1 reads SEHNR; CDR2 reads FQNEAQ (reference sequence). The CDR3 loop spans 13 amino acids.

The rearrangement joins TRBV5-4 to TRBJ2-2; maybe TRBD2 (5 bases). The CDR3 has 15 amino acids. Germline assignment: CDR1 SGHNT and CDR2 YYREEE (reference sequence). The V gene lost 7 bases and the J gene lost 0 bases, with 13 bases spanning the gap. The CDR3 DNA follows: TGTGCCAGCGCCCAGGACTTGACGAACACCGGGGAGCTGTTTTTT. This encodes CASAQDLTNTGELFF.

This clone occurred a few times. V is TRBV7-3 and J is TRBJ1-1, with a tentative D call TRBD1 (6 bases). Germline V lookup: CDR1 SGHTA, CDR2 FQGTGA. CDR3 size: 14 residues. Trimming removed 5 bases from V and 1 base from J, with 11 bases in between. CDR3 bases: TGTGCCAGCAGCGAGGGACACCAGAACACTGAAGCTTTCTTT. Translation gives CASSEGHQNTEAFF.

The rearrangement links TRBV7-8 to TRBJ1-1; the D is unclear. V lost 5 bases to trimming and J lost 5 bases, with 9 bases between them. The germline V gene encodes CDR1 SGHVS and CDR2 FQNEAQ. The CDR3 is made up of 12 amino acids. This chain's CDR3 is CASSLQKTEAFF. CDR3 sequence (DNA): TGTGCCAGCAGCCTCCAGAAGACTGAAGCTTTCTTT.

The CDR3 DNA reads as TGTGCCAGCAGTTACCAGGGGAACGAGCAGTACTTC. Translation: CASSYQGNEQYF. This chain joins TRBV6-6 and TRBJ2-7, with a tentative D call TRBD1 (6 bases). CDR3 length equals 12 residues. The germline V gene has CDR1 MNHNY and CDR2 SVGAGI (reference sequence). V dropped 2 bases and J dropped 5 bases, with 7 bases sitting between them.